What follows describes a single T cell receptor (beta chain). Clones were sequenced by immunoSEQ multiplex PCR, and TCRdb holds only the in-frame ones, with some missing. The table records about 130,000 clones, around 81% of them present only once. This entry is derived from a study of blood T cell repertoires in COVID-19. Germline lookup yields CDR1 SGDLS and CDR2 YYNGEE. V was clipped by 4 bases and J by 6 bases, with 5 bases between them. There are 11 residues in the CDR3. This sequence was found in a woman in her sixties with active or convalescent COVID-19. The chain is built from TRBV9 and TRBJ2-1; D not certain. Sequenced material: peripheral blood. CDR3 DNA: TGTGCCAGCAGCCGGAGCAATGAGCAGTTCTTC. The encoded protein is CASSRSNEQFF.